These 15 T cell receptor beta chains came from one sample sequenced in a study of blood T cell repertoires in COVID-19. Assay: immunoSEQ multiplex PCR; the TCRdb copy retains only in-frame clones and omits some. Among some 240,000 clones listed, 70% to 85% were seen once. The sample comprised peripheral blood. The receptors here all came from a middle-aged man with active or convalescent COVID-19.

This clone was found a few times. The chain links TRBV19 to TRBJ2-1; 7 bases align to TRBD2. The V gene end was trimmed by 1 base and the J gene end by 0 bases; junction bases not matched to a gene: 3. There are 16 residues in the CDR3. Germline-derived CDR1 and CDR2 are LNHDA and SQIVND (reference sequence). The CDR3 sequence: CASSIVGGSSYNEQFF. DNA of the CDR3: TGTGCCAGTAGTATAGTTGGCGGGAGCTCCTACAATGAGCAGTTCTTC.

The chain's CDR3 is CASSSIGTSGFFYEQYV. CDR3 bases: TGTGCCAGCAGCTCAATCGGGACTAGCGGGTTCTTCTACGAGCAGTACGTC. The chain has TRBV5-6 and TRBJ2-7, with 12 bases matching TRBD2. CDR1 is SGHDT and CDR2 is YYEEEE in the germline V gene. Unmatched junction bases numbered 10, after V lost 3 bases and J lost 3 bases. The CDR3 spans 17 residues.

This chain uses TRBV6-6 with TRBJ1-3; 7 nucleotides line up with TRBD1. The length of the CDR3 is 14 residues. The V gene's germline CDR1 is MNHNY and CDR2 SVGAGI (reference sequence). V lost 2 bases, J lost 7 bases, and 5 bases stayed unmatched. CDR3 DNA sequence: TGTGCCAGCAGTTACACTACAGGGGACAACACCATATATTTT. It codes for CASSYTTGDNTIYF.

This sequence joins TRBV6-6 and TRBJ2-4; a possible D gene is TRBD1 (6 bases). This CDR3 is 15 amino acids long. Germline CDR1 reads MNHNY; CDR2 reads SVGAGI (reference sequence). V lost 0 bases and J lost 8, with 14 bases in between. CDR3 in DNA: TGTGCCAGCAGTTACTCTCGGTCGAAGGGGGACATTCAGTACTTC. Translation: CASSYSRSKGDIQYF.

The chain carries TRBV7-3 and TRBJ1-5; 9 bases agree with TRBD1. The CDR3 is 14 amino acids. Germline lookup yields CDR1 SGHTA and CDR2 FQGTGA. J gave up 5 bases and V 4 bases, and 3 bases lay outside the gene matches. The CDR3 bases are TGTGCCAGCAGCTCACAGGGGGCATATCAGCCCCAGCATTTT. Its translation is CASSSQGAYQPQHF.

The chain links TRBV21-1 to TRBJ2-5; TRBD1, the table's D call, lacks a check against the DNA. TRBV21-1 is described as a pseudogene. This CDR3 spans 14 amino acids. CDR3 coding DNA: TGTGCCAGCAGCCCGGACAGGGCTCAAGAGACCCAGTACTTC. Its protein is CASSPDRAQETQYF.

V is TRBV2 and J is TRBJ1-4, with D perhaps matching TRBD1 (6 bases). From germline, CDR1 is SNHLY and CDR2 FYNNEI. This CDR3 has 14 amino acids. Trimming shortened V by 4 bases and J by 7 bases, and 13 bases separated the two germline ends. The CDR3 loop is CASSAQGFGEKLFF. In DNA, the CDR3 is TGTGCCAGCAGTGCGCAGGGGTTTGGTGAAAAACTGTTTTTT.

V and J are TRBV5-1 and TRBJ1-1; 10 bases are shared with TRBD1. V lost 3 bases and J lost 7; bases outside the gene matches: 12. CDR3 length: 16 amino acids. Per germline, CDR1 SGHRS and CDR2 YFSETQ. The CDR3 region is CASSSNPSDRGGEAFF. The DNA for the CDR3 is TGCGCCAGCAGCTCTAACCCTTCGGACAGGGGGGGTGAAGCTTTCTTT.

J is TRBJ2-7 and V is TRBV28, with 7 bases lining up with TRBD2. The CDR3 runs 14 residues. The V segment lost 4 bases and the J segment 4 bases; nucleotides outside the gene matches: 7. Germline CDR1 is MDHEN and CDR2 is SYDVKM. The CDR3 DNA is TGTGCCAGCAGTTCTGGCGGGGGTCGATACGAGCAGTACGTC. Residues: CASSSGGGRYEQYV.

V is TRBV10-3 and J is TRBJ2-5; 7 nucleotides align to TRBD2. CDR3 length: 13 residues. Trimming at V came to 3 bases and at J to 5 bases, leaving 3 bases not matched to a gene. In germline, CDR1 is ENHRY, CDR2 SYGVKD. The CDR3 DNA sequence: TGTGCCATCAGTGACTTAGCGGGCGAGACCCAGTACTTC. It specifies CAISDLAGETQYF.

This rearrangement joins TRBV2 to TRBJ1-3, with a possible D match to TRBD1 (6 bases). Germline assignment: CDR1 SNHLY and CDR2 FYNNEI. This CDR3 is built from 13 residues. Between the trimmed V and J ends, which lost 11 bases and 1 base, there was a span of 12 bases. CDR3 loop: CAVQGGSGNTIYF. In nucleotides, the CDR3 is TGTGCCGTACAGGGAGGGTCTGGAAACACCATATATTTT. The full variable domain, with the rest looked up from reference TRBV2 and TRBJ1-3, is EPEVTQTPSHQVTQMGQEVILRCVPISNHLYFYWYRQILGQKVEFLVSFYNNEISEKSEIFDDQFSVERPDGSNFTLKIRSTKLEDSAMYFCAVQGGSGNTIYFGEGSWLTVV.

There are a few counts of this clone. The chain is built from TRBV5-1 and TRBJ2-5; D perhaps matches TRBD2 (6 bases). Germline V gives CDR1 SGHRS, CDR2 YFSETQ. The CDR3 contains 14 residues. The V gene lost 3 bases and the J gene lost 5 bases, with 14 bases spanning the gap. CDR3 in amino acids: CASSSDGGAETQYF. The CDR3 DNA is TGCGCCAGCAGCTCGGACGGAGGGGCGGAGACCCAGTACTTC.

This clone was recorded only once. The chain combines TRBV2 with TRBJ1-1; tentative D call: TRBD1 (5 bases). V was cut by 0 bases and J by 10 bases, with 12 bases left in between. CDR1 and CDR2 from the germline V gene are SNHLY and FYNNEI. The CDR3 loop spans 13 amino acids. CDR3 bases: TGTGCCAGCAGTGAAGCGGGGCCCACCCTAGCTTTCTTT. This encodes CASSEAGPTLAFF.

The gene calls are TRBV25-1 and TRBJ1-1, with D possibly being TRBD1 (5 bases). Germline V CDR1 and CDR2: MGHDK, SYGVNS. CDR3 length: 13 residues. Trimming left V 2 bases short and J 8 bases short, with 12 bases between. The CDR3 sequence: CASSENTGGEAFF. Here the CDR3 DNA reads TGTGCCAGCAGTGAAAATACGGGGGGGGAAGCTTTCTTT.

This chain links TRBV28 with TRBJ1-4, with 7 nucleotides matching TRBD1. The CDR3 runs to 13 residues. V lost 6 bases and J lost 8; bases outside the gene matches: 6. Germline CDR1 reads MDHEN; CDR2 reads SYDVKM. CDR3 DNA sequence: TGTGCCAGCAGCTATGAACAGGGGGAAAAACTGTTTTTT. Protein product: CASSYEQGEKLFF.